In its sample, the clone carrying this TCR beta chain was seen a few times. It was patients with CD8+CD57+ cell expansion by flow cytometry who were chosen for sequencing. Germline CDR1 reads SGHRS; CDR2 reads YFSETQ. The CDR3 runs to 13 residues. With 2 bases removed from V and 5 bases from J, the gap between germline ends came to 10 bases. This sample was taken from a study of CD8+CD57+ T cells in acquired aplastic anemia. Investigators profiled TCR beta VDJ and CDR3 from genomic DNA template. Each CDR3 protein is one row after TCRdb ran MiXCR on the reads. The sample has roughly 500,000 distinct CDR3 sequences; around 30% are singletons.

This receptor was identified in a human donor with aplastic anemia. Sequencing was performed on sorted CD4+, CD8+, or CD8+CD57+ T cells (not recorded which) from PBMCs. This chain connects TRBV5-1 to TRBJ1-1, with D unresolved. In nucleotides, the CDR3 is TGCGCCAGCAGCTTACCCCAGGCAACTGAAGCTTTCTTT. Translation gives CASSLPQATEAFF.